Presented here are 28 T cell receptor beta chains from one specimen sequenced in a study of patients and donors after allogeneic stem cell transplantation. Each CDR3 protein gets one entry after TCRdb re-called the RT-PCR reads with MiXCR. The repertoire holds more than 150,000 distinct CDR3 sequences, about 40% seen once, with around 35% in the top ten. The specimen sequenced was blood, either unsorted or a sorted T cell fraction (not recorded which). These receptors originate from a human donor who was either an allogeneic HSCT recipient or a stem cell or donor lymphocyte infusion donor (not recorded which). It is not recorded whose cells these are; they may come from a transplant donor.

This clonotype has only a few counts. The CDR3 here is CASSYGRNSPLHF. The CDR3 DNA reads TGTGCCAGCAGTTATGGAAGGAATTCACCCCTCCACTTT. This chain connects TRBV6-5 to TRBJ1-6, with D unclear. Per germline, CDR1 MNHEY and CDR2 SVGAGI. V was pared by 3 bases and J by 7 bases, with 7 bases between. The length of the CDR3 is 13 residues.

This clonotype was recorded at least ten times. The chain is built from TRBV12-3 or TRBV12-4 and TRBJ1-2; TRBD1 aligns across 7 bases. This CDR3 is built from 12 residues. V lost 6 bases and J lost 8; bases outside the gene matches: 6. DNA for the CDR3: TGTGCCAGCAGCCGTACAGGGGAAGGCTACACCTTC. Its protein is CASSRTGEGYTF.

The J gene is TRBJ2-7, the V gene TRBV10-3; a possible D gene is TRBD1 (7 bases). This CDR3 is built from 16 residues. Trimming pared 5 bases from V and 3 bases from J, leaving 20 bases between. Per germline, CDR1 ENHRY and CDR2 SYGVKD. The CDR3 spells CAISPLQGEVIYEQYF. The CDR3, as DNA: TGTGCCATCAGTCCCCTGCAGGGGGAGGTCATCTACGAGCAGTACTTC.

The chain joins TRBV11-2 to TRBJ1-4; no reliable D call. The germline V gene has CDR1 SGHAT and CDR2 FQNNGV. This CDR3 spans 14 amino acids. Trimming removed 1 base from V and 7 bases from J, with 10 bases in between. The CDR3 DNA reads TGTGCCAGCAGCTTAGCGGGTCCGGGTGAAAAACTGTTTTTT. As protein: CASSLAGPGEKLFF. The full variable domain, in which reference TRBV11-2 and TRBJ1-4 provide the parts outside the CDR3, is EAGVAQSPRYKIIEKRQSVAFWCNPISGHATLYWYQQILGQGPKLLIQFQNNGVVDDSQLPKDRFSAERLKGVDSTLKIQPAKLEDSAVYLCASSLAGPGEKLFFGSGTQLSVL.

The chain recombines TRBV12-3 or TRBV12-4 with TRBJ1-6; unclear D gene. The CDR3 has 12 residues. Between the trimmed V and J ends, which lost 1 base and 7 bases, there was a span of 2 bases. CDR3 in amino acids: CASSLENSPLHF. CDR3 nucleotides: TGTGCCAGCAGTTTAGAGAATTCACCCCTCCACTTT.

The rearrangement joins TRBV28 to TRBJ1-1; the match to TRBD1 covers 8 bases. J lost 2 bases, V lost 4 bases, and 3 bases had no gene match. Germline CDR1 is MDHEN and CDR2 is SYDVKM. CDR3 length: 14 residues. This CDR3 reads CASSWDRRNTEAFF. Written as DNA, the CDR3 is TGTGCCAGCAGTTGGGACAGGAGAAACACTGAAGCTTTCTTT.

This clonotype was picked up a small number of times. This chain connects TRBV27 to TRBJ2-7; unclear D gene. The V gene's germline CDR1 is MNHEY and CDR2 SMNVEV (reference sequence). This CDR3 has 12 amino acids. V lost 4 bases and J 2 bases, leaving 6 bases between the germline ends. CDR3 sequence (DNA): TGTGCCAGCAGTTCCCTTACCTACGAGCAGTACTTC. Protein: CASSSLTYEQYF.

This sequence joins TRBV9 and TRBJ2-7, with 9 bases lining up with TRBD2. Germline V gene sequence: CDR1 SGDLS, CDR2 YYNGEE. The CDR3 runs 15 residues. V shed 0 bases, J shed 5 bases, and the junction held 6 bases outside the gene matches. CDR3 residues: CASSVGGGRADEQYF. The CDR3 coding sequence is TGTGCCAGCAGCGTAGGGGGCGGGAGGGCCGACGAGCAGTACTTC.

The V call is TRBV7-9, the J call TRBJ1-1, with D unclear. Between the trimmed V and J ends, which lost 1 base and 4 bases, there was a span of 7 bases. CDR1 is SEHNR, CDR2 FQNEAQ, per germline (reference sequence). The CDR3 totals 13 residues. The chain's CDR3 is CASSLEVSTEAFF. DNA for the CDR3: TGTGCCAGCAGCTTAGAAGTTAGCACTGAAGCTTTCTTT.

The V and J genes are TRBV9 and TRBJ1-1, with D uncertain. CDR3 length equals 15 residues. Germline CDR1 reads SGDLS; CDR2 reads YYNGEE. V lost 3 bases and J lost 1, with 13 bases in between. CDR3 coding DNA: TGTGCCAGCAGCGAGAGACCGAGCCAGAACACTGAAGCTTTCTTT. Protein sequence: CASSERPSQNTEAFF.

The sample holds a few counts of this clonotype. The rearrangement uses TRBV24-1 and TRBJ2-7; TRBD1 matches at 8 bases. With V trimmed by 7 bases and J by 4 bases, 5 bases remained unmatched. The CDR3 runs to 13 residues. Germline CDR1 reads KGHDR; CDR2 reads SFDVKD. The CDR3 bases are TGTGCCACCAGCCCAGGGGGCACATACGAGCAGTACTTC. Translating it yields CATSPGGTYEQYF.

This clonotype was seen a few times. The V gene is TRBV5-1, the J gene TRBJ2-7; D is perhaps TRBD2 (6 bases). Trimming removed 5 bases from V and 0 bases from J, with 15 bases in between. The CDR3 runs 15 residues. Looked up from germline, CDR1 is SGHRS and CDR2 is YFSETQ. CDR3 DNA sequence: TGCGCCAGCAGGTCGGGACTGGCAAGCTCCTACGAGCAGTACTTC. This sequence encodes CASRSGLASSYEQYF.

The V and J genes are TRBV7-9 and TRBJ2-3; no firm D call. This CDR3 is built from 15 residues. With 3 bases removed from V and 2 bases from J, the gap between germline ends came to 12 bases. CDR1 SEHNR and CDR2 FQNEAQ come from the germline V gene (reference sequence). DNA of the CDR3: TGTGCCAGCAGCTTTAGCCAGGAAAACACAGATACGCAGTATTTT. As protein: CASSFSQENTDTQYF. The whole variable domain, remainder taken from reference TRBV7-9 and TRBJ2-3, is DTGVSQNPRHKITKRGQNVTFRCDPISEHNRLYWYRQTLGQGPEFLTYFQNEAQLEKSRLLSDRFSAERPKGSFSTLEIQRTEQGDSAMYLCASSFSQENTDTQYFGPGTRLTVL.

The sample holds a few counts of this clonotype. The chain joins TRBV12-3 or TRBV12-4 to TRBJ1-5; D uncertain. The CDR3 totals 14 residues. The germline V and J ends were trimmed by 6 bases and 5 bases, with 14 bases remaining between them. CDR3: CASSPERAHQPQHF. Written as DNA, the CDR3 is TGTGCCAGCAGCCCCGAGAGGGCGCATCAGCCCCAGCATTTT.

The chain carries TRBV5-8 and TRBJ1-4; D is uncertain. Trimming pared 1 base from V and 6 bases from J, leaving 13 bases between. There are 15 residues in the CDR3. Germline V gives CDR1 SGHTS, CDR2 YDEGEE. CDR3 in DNA: TGTGCCAGCAGCTTGCTCGGAACGGAACATGAAAAACTGTTTTTT. Translation gives CASSLLGTEHEKLFF. Looking up the rest from reference TRBV5-8 and TRBJ1-4 gives the full variable domain: EAGVTQSPTHLIKTRGQQATLRCSPISGHTSVYWYQQALGLGLQFLLWYDEGEERNRGNFPPRFSGRQFPNYSSELNVNALELEDSALYLCASSLLGTEHEKLFFGSGTQLSVL.

The V and J genes are TRBV7-6 and TRBJ1-1; TRBD1 matches 12 bases. The CDR3 is 17 residues long. V dropped 4 bases and J dropped 6; count of bases not matched to a gene: 12. Germline CDR1 is SGHVS and CDR2 is FNYEAQ. CDR3 sequence reads: CASSSSGTGGVWAEAFF. The DNA of the CDR3 is TGTGCCAGCAGCTCGTCCGGGACAGGGGGCGTATGGGCTGAAGCTTTCTTT. The variable domain in full, with the rest retrieved from reference TRBV7-6 and TRBJ1-1, is GAGVSQSPRYKVTKRGQDVALRCDPISGHVSLYWYRQALGQGPEFLTYFNYEAQQDKSGLPNDRFSAERPEGSISTLTIQRTEQRDSAMYRCASSSSGTGGVWAEAFFGQGTRLTVV.

This clonotype has just a few counts. J is TRBJ1-2 and V is TRBV4-3; no definite D call. Germline loops: CDR1 LGHNA, CDR2 YSLEER. The V end was cut by 0 bases, the J end by 3 bases, with 8 bases between. The CDR3 has 14 residues. Written as DNA, the CDR3 is TGCGCCAGCAGCCAAGATATTCGGGACTATGGCTACACCTTC. Protein sequence: CASSQDIRDYGYTF.

This clonotype has just a few counts. The chain combines TRBV29-1 with TRBJ2-1, with 8 positions matching TRBD1. The CDR3 sequence is 13 residues long. V lost 2 bases, J lost 3 bases, and 0 bases stayed unmatched. CDR1 and CDR2 from the germline V gene are SQVTM and ANQGSEA. CDR3 loop: CSVETGGYNEQFF. The CDR3 bases are TGCAGCGTTGAAACAGGGGGCTACAATGAGCAGTTCTTC.

The chain recombines TRBV29-1 with TRBJ1-4; possible D gene TRBD1, 5 bases. V lost 4 bases and J lost 4, with 10 bases in between. Germline V gene lookup returns CDR1 SQVTM and CDR2 ANQGSEA. CDR3 length equals 13 residues. The DNA for the CDR3 is TGCAGCGTTGGGCGAGGGGTTAATGAAAAACTGTTTTTT. Its protein is CSVGRGVNEKLFF. Full variable domain (missing parts from reference TRBV29-1 and TRBJ1-4): SAVISQKPSRDICQRGTSLTIQCQVDSQVTMMFWYRQQPGQSLTLIATANQGSEATYESGFVIDKFPISRPNLTFSTLTVSNMSPEDSSIYLCSVGRGVNEKLFFGSGTQLSVL.

The J gene is TRBJ2-7, the V gene TRBV5-4; TRBD1 agrees at 9 bases. Germline loops: CDR1 SGHNT, CDR2 YYREEE (reference sequence). The V and J ends lost 3 bases and 6 bases, in that order; junction bases with no gene match: 7. CDR3 length: 14 residues. The CDR3 loop is CASSSGTGFFEQYF. The CDR3 nucleotides read TGTGCCAGCAGCTCCGGGACAGGGTTCTTCGAGCAGTACTTC.

This chain links TRBV5-4 with TRBJ2-2; 12 bases fit TRBD2. Per germline, CDR1 SGHNT and CDR2 YYREEE (reference sequence). This CDR3 contains 15 residues. Losses at the gene ends were 4 bases for V and 7 bases for J; bases not matched to a gene: 5. Written as DNA, the CDR3 is TGTGCCAGCAGCCCTCTAGCGGGAGGGGTCGGGGAGCTGTTTTTT. This encodes CASSPLAGGVGELFF.

The chain uses TRBV9 and TRBJ1-4; D is perhaps TRBD1 (6 bases). V was shortened by 4 bases and J by 3 bases, with 16 bases between the two germline ends. This CDR3 is 16 amino acids long. Germline values: CDR1 SGDLS, CDR2 YYNGEE. CDR3 protein: CASSPYGQYPNEKLFF. CDR3 nucleotide sequence: TGTGCCAGCAGCCCCTACGGACAGTACCCTAATGAAAAACTGTTTTTT.

This clonotype was counted only a few times. The chain has TRBV12-3 or TRBV12-4 and TRBJ2-7; D gene uncertain. The germline V and J ends were trimmed by 7 bases and 1 base, with 8 bases remaining between them. The CDR3 contains 12 residues. The CDR3 here is CASMGGSYEQYF. In nucleotides, the CDR3 is TGTGCCAGCATGGGCGGTTCCTACGAGCAGTACTTC.

This clonotype showed up just a few times. This chain uses TRBV20-1 with TRBJ1-5, with D hard to call. Germline-derived CDR1 and CDR2 are DFQATT and SNEGSKA (reference sequence). CDR3 size: 14 residues. Trimming removed 5 bases from V and 0 bases from J, with 11 bases in between. CDR3 sequence (DNA): TGCAGTGCTTCGGAGTTTGTTAGCAATCAGCCCCAGCATTTT. Encoded protein: CSASEFVSNQPQHF.

This chain uses TRBV5-1 with TRBJ1-1; D is uncertain. Trimming cost V 4 bases and J 2 bases, with 18 bases left between them. The CDR3 loop spans 16 amino acids. CDR1 is SGHRS, CDR2 YFSETQ, per germline. CDR3: CASSGLRRGGNTEAFF. In DNA form, the CDR3 reads TGCGCCAGCAGCGGGTTAAGACGGGGAGGAAACACTGAAGCTTTCTTT. The full variable domain, rest sourced from reference TRBV5-1 and TRBJ1-1, is KAGVTQTPRYLIKTRGQQVTLSCSPISGHRSVSWYQQTPGQGLQFLFEYFSETQRNKGNFPGRFSGRQFSNSRSEMNVSTLELGDSALYLCASSGLRRGGNTEAFFGQGTRLTVV.

V is TRBV29-1 and J is TRBJ2-2; 9 nucleotides agree with TRBD2. Germline V CDR1 and CDR2: SQVTM, ANQGSEA. V trimming: 7 bases; J trimming: 4 bases; junction bases outside the gene matches: 4. This CDR3 is 13 amino acids long. The CDR3 region has the DNA TGCAGCGGTAAGACTAGCGGCACCGGGGAGCTGTTTTTT. Translating gives CSGKTSGTGELFF.

This clonotype turned up a few times. The chain is built from TRBV25-1 and TRBJ2-2, with D possibly being TRBD2 (5 bases). Germline CDR1 reads MGHDK; CDR2 reads SYGVNS. V lost 4 bases to trimming and J lost 6 bases, with 15 bases between them. The CDR3 runs 15 residues. Here the CDR3 reads CASSGRRVGAGELFF. CDR3 DNA sequence: TGTGCCAGCAGTGGAAGGCGAGTCGGGGCCGGGGAGCTGTTTTTT.

V gene TRBV20-1 combines with J gene TRBJ2-7, with 7 bases fitting TRBD2. J lost 4 bases, V lost 3 bases, and 9 bases had no gene match. CDR1 and CDR2 from the germline V gene are DFQATT and SNEGSKA (reference sequence). The CDR3 sequence is 14 residues long. The CDR3 spells CSASNRASGYEQYF. In nucleotides, the CDR3 is TGCAGTGCTAGTAATCGGGCTAGCGGTTACGAGCAGTACTTC.